This is a list of T cell receptor beta chains from one sample in a study of OX40 agonist ivuxolimab in advanced cancers. The protocol was immunoSEQ multiplex PCR, while the TCRdb copy is restricted to in-frame clones and leaves out a portion. The repertoire holds tens of thousands of clones, with around 90% as singletons. The sample here was CD4+ or CD8+ T cells sorted from blood, taken in a trial of the OX40 agonist ivuxolimab. Receptors originate from an adult with an advanced solid tumor such as melanoma, head and neck, liver or kidney cancer. CDR3s include the opening cysteine and the closing phenylalanine or tryptophan. D genes are given only for firm matches. A clone size is listed for some rows: how often the clone was seen (once, few, many), or a class if it is expanded.

d_gene	abundance	v_gene	j_gene	CDR3nt	CDR3aa
NA	NA	TRBV2	TRBJ2-7	TGTGCCAGCTCTGGAGGGTCCCGCCCCTACGAGCAGTACTTC	CASSGGSRPYEQYF
NA	NA	TRBV4-2	TRBJ1-1	TGTGCCAGCAGCTACACGGGGGACACTGAAGCTTTCTTT	CASSYTGDTEAFF
TRBD1	NA	TRBV5-4	TRBJ2-1	TGTGCCAGCAGCTCCCGGGGCAGGGGGCTCAATGAGCAGTTCTTC	CASSSRGRGLNEQFF
TRBD1	few	TRBV7-9	TRBJ1-1	TGTGCCAGCAGCCCCAGGGGGGGCAGGCTGAACACTGAAGCTTTCTTT	CASSPRGGRLNTEAFF
NA	few	TRBV5-1	TRBJ1-2	TGCGCCAGCAGCGCAGACGGAAACTATGGCTACACCTTC	CASSADGNYGYTF
NA	NA	TRBV9	TRBJ1-1	TGTGCCAGCAGTCGAGAATCAACGGGGCCTGAAGCTTTCTTT	CASSRESTGPEAFF
NA	NA	TRBV19	TRBJ1-1	TGTGCCAGTAGGACGACACTGAACACTGAAGCTTTCTTT	CASRTTLNTEAFF
NA	NA	TRBV27	TRBJ2-5	TGTGCCAGCAGTTCCCCGCCCGACTACTCCCACCAGTACTTC	CASSSPPDYSHQYF
NA	NA	TRBV5-4	TRBJ1-3	TGTGCCAGCAGCCTGGCAGGGGCTGGAAACACCATATATTTT	CASSLAGAGNTIYF
NA	once	TRBV6-5	TRBJ1-5	TGTGCCAGCAGCCCCACTGAAAATCAGCCCCAGCATTTT	CASSPTENQPQHF
TRBD2	NA	TRBV15	TRBJ2-1	TGTGCCACCAGCAGAGTGGCCTTGGTAGCGGGAGAGGAAAGGCAGTTCTTC	CATSRVALVAGEERQFF
NA	NA	TRBV28	TRBJ2-7	TGTGCCAGCAGTTTGGACAGAACCTACGAGCAGTACTTC	CASSLDRTYEQYF
NA	NA	TRBV29-1	TRBJ1-1	TGCAGCGTCATCACCCGGAGGTGGGAGACGGTGAACACTGAAGCTTTCTTT	CSVITRRWETVNTEAFF
TRBD1	NA	TRBV5-8	TRBJ2-1	TGTGCCAGCAGCACGGGACAGGGTCCCTACAATGAGCAGTTCTTC	CASSTGQGPYNEQFF
TRBD1	NA	TRBV5-1	TRBJ2-3	TGCGCCAGCAGCGTGGACAGGGCTCGCACAGATACGCAGTATTTT	CASSVDRARTDTQYF
NA	NA	TRBV28	TRBJ1-2	TGTGCCAGCAGGCCACAGGGTAGTACCTATGGCTACACCTTC	CASRPQGSTYGYTF
NA	NA	TRBV10-1	TRBJ1-3	TGCGCCAGCAGTGGTGACCACGGGACTGGAAACACCATATATTTT	CASSGDHGTGNTIYF
NA	NA	TRBV30	TRBJ1-1	TGTGCCTGGAACTCAGGGGATGGAACTGAAGCTTTCTTT	CAWNSGDGTEAFF
TRBD1	few	TRBV7-9	TRBJ2-2	TGTGCCAGCAGCGCTGTGACAGGGCACACCGGGGAGCTGTTTTTT	CASSAVTGHTGELFF
NA	NA	TRBV6-1	TRBJ2-3	TGTGCCAGCAGTGGTGGATTGGGAGGATCCACAGATACGCAGTATTTT	CASSGGLGGSTDTQYF
NA	NA	TRBV5-1	TRBJ2-2	TGCGCCAGCAGCTTGGGGCGGGTACCGGCCGGGGAGCTGTTTTTT	CASSLGRVPAGELFF
TRBD2	NA	TRBV4-1	TRBJ2-1	TGCGCCAGCAGCCCCGGGACTAGCTCTTACAATGAGCAGTTCTTC	CASSPGTSSYNEQFF
TRBD2	NA	TRBV2	TRBJ2-2	TGTGCCAGCAGTTTACTAGCGGGAGGGAACACCGGGGAGCTGTTTTTT	CASSLLAGGNTGELFF
NA	NA	TRBV15	TRBJ2-1	TGTGCCACCAGCAGAGGGCCAGCGGCCACCGGGTCGGGTGAGCAGTTCTTC	CATSRGPAATGSGEQFF
NA	NA	TRBV9	TRBJ2-7	TGTGCCAGCAGCGTTGGGGGAGGGGGTCTGTACGAGCAGTACTTC	CASSVGGGGLYEQYF
NA	NA	TRBV18	TRBJ1-1	TGTGCCAGCTCACATATGGACACTGAAGCTTTCTTT	CASSHMDTEAFF
TRBD1	NA	TRBV2	TRBJ2-2	TGTGCCAGCAGGATAAACAGGGGAGACGGGGAGCTGTTTTTT	CASRINRGDGELFF
NA	NA	TRBV5-1	TRBJ2-5	TGCGCCAGCAGATTAGAGACCCAGTACTTC	CASRLETQYF
NA	many	TRBV20-1	TRBJ2-1	TGCAGTGCTAGAGATGGCCAAAGACAGTTCTTC	CSARDGQRQFF
NA	NA	TRBV27	TRBJ2-5	TGTGCCACTTCGAATTCCCCGGAGGGCCCCCAGTACTTC	CATSNSPEGPQYF
NA	once	TRBV7-7	TRBJ2-1	TGTGCTAGCAGCTTAAACGGACCAAGCTCCTACAATGAGCAGTTCTTC	CASSLNGPSSYNEQFF
NA	NA	TRBV7-9	TRBJ1-1	TGTGCCAGCAGCTCTCCCACTAACACTGAAGCTTTCTTT	CASSSPTNTEAFF
NA	NA	TRBV20-1	TRBJ1-1	TGCAGTGCTTCGGGGAACACTGAAGCTTTCTTT	CSASGNTEAFF
TRBD1	NA	TRBV5-1	TRBJ2-7	TGCGCCAGCAGCCCGACGGGACAGGGTTACGAGCAGTACTTC	CASSPTGQGYEQYF
NA	NA	TRBV5-4	TRBJ2-3	TGTGCCAGCAGCTTGGAGGCGGGAACCACAGATACGCAGTATTTT	CASSLEAGTTDTQYF
NA	NA	TRBV19	TRBJ1-5	TGTGCCAGTAGTAATGGGAGACAGCCCCAGCATTTT	CASSNGRQPQHF
TRBD1	NA	TRBV5-4	TRBJ2-5	TGTGCCAGCAGCAGGGACAGGGGAGAGACCCAGTACTTC	CASSRDRGETQYF
NA	NA	TRBV7-3	TRBJ2-2	TGTGCCAGCAGCTTAACCCCCGCGAACACCGGGGAGCTGTTTTTT	CASSLTPANTGELFF
NA	once	TRBV27	TRBJ2-5	TGTGCCAGCAGTTTAATTGGGCGGGGAGAGACCCAGTACTTC	CASSLIGRGETQYF
NA	few	TRBV10-3	TRBJ1-2	TGTGCCATCAGTGAGCCCGGGACGGAGAACTATGGCTACACCTTC	CAISEPGTENYGYTF
TRBD1	NA	TRBV6-5	TRBJ2-1	TGTGCCAGCAGCGCCGGGACAGGGATCTACAATGAGCAGTTCTTC	CASSAGTGIYNEQFF
NA	NA	TRBV2	TRBJ1-4	TGTGCCAGCAGTGCGGGTGGACAGACAAATGAAAAACTGTTTTTT	CASSAGGQTNEKLFF
NA	NA	TRBV7-3	TRBJ2-2	TGTGCCAGCAGCTTACAGCGGGCCTCGAACACCGGGGAGCTGTTTTTT	CASSLQRASNTGELFF
NA	NA	TRBV29-1	TRBJ2-3	TGCAGCGTTGCCAGGGGCCGCACAGATACGCAGTATTTT	CSVARGRTDTQYF
NA	NA	TRBV5-5	TRBJ2-5	TGTGCCAGCAGCTTGGCAGGAGTCCAAGAGACCCAGTACTTC	CASSLAGVQETQYF
NA	once	TRBV7-3	TRBJ2-2	TGTGCCAGCAGCGGGACATCCAATACCGGGGAGCTGTTTTTT	CASSGTSNTGELFF
TRBD1	NA	TRBV7-3	TRBJ1-2	TGTGCCAGCAGCTTATACCCGGGGACAGGGTCCGGCTACACCTTC	CASSLYPGTGSGYTF
NA	NA	TRBV5-1	TRBJ2-2	TGCGCCAGCAGCCAGGACTTAAACACCGGGGAGCTGTTTTTT	CASSQDLNTGELFF
NA	NA	TRBV7-2	TRBJ1-5	TGTGCCAGCAGCTTAGGGCTTCTTAGCAATCAGCCCCAGCATTTT	CASSLGLLSNQPQHF
NA	NA	TRBV6-5	TRBJ2-5	TGTGCCAGCAGGTCCCCATCGAGCTCCCTCGGGACCCAGTACTTC	CASRSPSSSLGTQYF
NA	NA	TRBV6-5	TRBJ1-3	TGTGCCAGCATGGGGGCCTCTGGAAACACCATATATTTT	CASMGASGNTIYF
TRBD1	NA	TRBV19	TRBJ2-6	TGTGCCAGCCGGGACAGATCCTCTGGGGCCAACGTCCTGACTTTC	CASRDRSSGANVLTF
TRBD2	few	TRBV7-7	TRBJ2-2	TGTGCTAGCAGCTCCCGTGGTAGCGGGGGGCCCGGGGAGCTGTTTTTT	CASSSRGSGGPGELFF